The rows below give T cell receptor beta chains drawn from one sample of a study of T cells after yellow fever vaccination. Using its own MiXCR run on the 5' RACE reads, TCRdb lists one record per CDR3 protein. This sample has about 170,000 distinct CDR3 sequences, with more than 9.5% found just once. The material was CD8+ T cells sorted from PBMCs, obtained 15 days after the yellow fever booster vaccination. These TCRs come from a man aged 18 to 35 who received the YFV17D yellow fever vaccine. CDR3s include the opening cysteine and the closing phenylalanine or tryptophan. The order of the fields is CDR3 DNA, CDR3 protein, CDR3 length, clone size, V gene, J gene, D gene. D genes are given only for firm matches. The size of a clone is reported for some rows only, either as once, few or many, or as a class for expanded clones.

cdr3_nt: TGTGCCAGCAGCTCCCCTGGGGTGGGACAGCCGAACTATGGCTACACCTTC; cdr3_aa: CASSSPGVGQPNYGYTF; cdr3_length: 17; clone_size: few; v_call: TRBV11-2; j_call: TRBJ1-2; d_call: TRBD1
cdr3_nt: TGCGCCAGCAGCACGTGGACAGGGGGCAATCAGCCCCAGCATTTT; cdr3_aa: CASSTWTGGNQPQHF; cdr3_length: 15; clone_size: .; v_call: TRBV4-1; j_call: TRBJ1-5; d_call: TRBD1
cdr3_nt: TGTGCTAGTGGTTTTTTCAATGAGCAGTTCTTC; cdr3_aa: CASGFFNEQFF; cdr3_length: 11; clone_size: .; v_call: TRBV12-5; j_call: TRBJ2-1; d_call: .
cdr3_nt: TGTGCCAGCAGCCAAGAAGCAGGGGACGGGGCCAACGTCCTGACTTTC; cdr3_aa: CASSQEAGDGANVLTF; cdr3_length: 16; clone_size: many; v_call: TRBV4-2; j_call: TRBJ2-6; d_call: .
cdr3_nt: TGTGCCACCAGCAAGGAGAACACTGAAGCTTTCTTT; cdr3_aa: CATSKENTEAFF; cdr3_length: 12; clone_size: few; v_call: TRBV15; j_call: TRBJ1-1; d_call: .
cdr3_nt: TGTGCCACCAGCAGTCCGGTTCGGGGGAGCAATCAGCCCCAGCATTTT; cdr3_aa: CATSSPVRGSNQPQHF; cdr3_length: 16; clone_size: few; v_call: TRBV15; j_call: TRBJ1-5; d_call: .
cdr3_nt: TGCGCCAGCAGCCAAGTCCGCCAAGAAGTAGACAGGTCCCGCGCTTTTGAAGCTTTCTTT; cdr3_aa: CASSQVRQEVDRSRAFEAFF; cdr3_length: 20; clone_size: .; v_call: TRBV4-3; j_call: TRBJ1-1; d_call: .
cdr3_nt: TGCGCCAGCACCCTCTCTGGGGACACTGAAGCTTTCTTT; cdr3_aa: CASTLSGDTEAFF; cdr3_length: 13; clone_size: .; v_call: TRBV4-3; j_call: TRBJ1-1; d_call: .
cdr3_nt: TGTGCCAGCAGTTTTTTTAGCGGGGGCCTAGATACGCAGTATTTT; cdr3_aa: CASSFFSGGLDTQYF; cdr3_length: 15; clone_size: .; v_call: TRBV13; j_call: TRBJ2-3; d_call: TRBD2
cdr3_nt: TGTGCCAGCAGCCTAGTGAAAAGCGACAGATACAATGAGCAGTTCTTC; cdr3_aa: CASSLVKSDRYNEQFF; cdr3_length: 16; clone_size: .; v_call: TRBV13; j_call: TRBJ2-1; d_call: .
cdr3_nt: TGTGCCACCAGCAGAGAGACGGGCGGGCAGTACTTC; cdr3_aa: CATSRETGGQYF; cdr3_length: 12; clone_size: few; v_call: TRBV15; j_call: TRBJ2-7; d_call: .
cdr3_nt: TGTGCCAGCAATCCAAGGACAGCCACAGATACGCAGTATTTT; cdr3_aa: CASNPRTATDTQYF; cdr3_length: 14; clone_size: .; v_call: TRBV6-2/TRBV6-3; j_call: TRBJ2-3; d_call: .
cdr3_nt: TGTGCCAGCAGCTTAGTTACGGGGGTATTCAATCAGCCCCAGCATTTT; cdr3_aa: CASSLVTGVFNQPQHF; cdr3_length: 16; clone_size: few; v_call: TRBV7-8; j_call: TRBJ1-5; d_call: .
cdr3_nt: TGCGCCAGCAGCACCTCGCAGGGCACCTACGAGCAGTACTTC; cdr3_aa: CASSTSQGTYEQYF; cdr3_length: 14; clone_size: .; v_call: TRBV5-1; j_call: TRBJ2-7; d_call: .
cdr3_nt: TGTGCCAGCACCGAAGAGATGGGCACTGAAGCTTTCTTT; cdr3_aa: CASTEEMGTEAFF; cdr3_length: 13; clone_size: .; v_call: TRBV5-5; j_call: TRBJ1-1; d_call: .
cdr3_nt: TGTGCCAGCAGCCCCGGGACTAGAGCCCACGAGCAGTACTTC; cdr3_aa: CASSPGTRAHEQYF; cdr3_length: 14; clone_size: many; v_call: TRBV12-3/TRBV12-4; j_call: TRBJ2-7; d_call: TRBD2
cdr3_nt: TGTGCCAGCAGCCAGACAGGGTGGGAGACCCAGTACTTC; cdr3_aa: CASSQTGWETQYF; cdr3_length: 13; clone_size: few; v_call: TRBV4-2; j_call: TRBJ2-5; d_call: TRBD1
cdr3_nt: TGTGCCAGCAGCCTTGGACAGGGACGGACTGAAGCTTTCTTT; cdr3_aa: CASSLGQGRTEAFF; cdr3_length: 14; clone_size: .; v_call: TRBV5-6; j_call: TRBJ1-1; d_call: TRBD1
cdr3_nt: TGTGCCAGCAGTTTAGCCATGGACCAAGAGACCCAGTATTTC; cdr3_aa: CASSLAMDQETQYF; cdr3_length: 14; clone_size: .; v_call: TRBV12-3/TRBV12-4; j_call: TRBJ2-5; d_call: .
cdr3_nt: TGTGCCACCAGTGTGGGGAGCACAGATACGCAGTATTTT; cdr3_aa: CATSVGSTDTQYF; cdr3_length: 13; clone_size: .; v_call: TRBV24-1; j_call: TRBJ2-3; d_call: .
cdr3_nt: TGCGCCAGCAGCCAAGAGTGGCAGGGGAACACTGAAGCTTTCTTT; cdr3_aa: CASSQEWQGNTEAFF; cdr3_length: 15; clone_size: .; v_call: TRBV4-1; j_call: TRBJ1-1; d_call: .
cdr3_nt: TGTGCCTCCGGGTCGGGCAATCAGCCCCAGCATTTT; cdr3_aa: CASGSGNQPQHF; cdr3_length: 12; clone_size: few; v_call: TRBV6-6; j_call: TRBJ1-5; d_call: .
cdr3_nt: TGTGCCAGCAGTTTCGGACAGGGGCATGGGTATTTT; cdr3_aa: CASSFGQGHGYF; cdr3_length: 12; clone_size: .; v_call: TRBV12-3/TRBV12-4; j_call: TRBJ2-3; d_call: TRBD1
cdr3_nt: TGTGCCAGCAGCCAATCAGTTAGCTTTTCCTACAATGAGCAGTTCTTC; cdr3_aa: CASSQSVSFSYNEQFF; cdr3_length: 16; clone_size: .; v_call: TRBV16; j_call: TRBJ2-1; d_call: .
cdr3_nt: TGTGCCAGCAGTTATTGGGGGGGGCCCCAGCATTTT; cdr3_aa: CASSYWGGPQHF; cdr3_length: 12; clone_size: few; v_call: TRBV6-2/TRBV6-3; j_call: TRBJ1-5; d_call: .
cdr3_nt: TGTGCCAGCAGCGGCAACAGGAGAAATGAGCAGTTCTTC; cdr3_aa: CASSGNRRNEQFF; cdr3_length: 13; clone_size: few; v_call: TRBV5-6; j_call: TRBJ2-1; d_call: .
cdr3_nt: TGTGCCAGCAGCCAACTAGCGGGGAAGGTCGGGGAGCTGTTTTTT; cdr3_aa: CASSQLAGKVGELFF; cdr3_length: 15; clone_size: few; v_call: TRBV11-2; j_call: TRBJ2-2; d_call: TRBD2